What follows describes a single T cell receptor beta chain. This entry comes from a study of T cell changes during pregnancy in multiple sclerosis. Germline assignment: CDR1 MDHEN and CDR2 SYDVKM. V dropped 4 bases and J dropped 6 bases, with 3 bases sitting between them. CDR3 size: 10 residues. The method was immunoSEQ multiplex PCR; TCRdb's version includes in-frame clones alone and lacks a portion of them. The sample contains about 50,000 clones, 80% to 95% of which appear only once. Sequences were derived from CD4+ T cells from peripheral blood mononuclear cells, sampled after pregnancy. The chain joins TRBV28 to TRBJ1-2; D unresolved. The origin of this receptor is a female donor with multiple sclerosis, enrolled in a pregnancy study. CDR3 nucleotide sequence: TGTGCCAGCAGTTACAATGGCTACACCTTC. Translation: CASSYNGYTF.